Each of the 30 T cell receptor beta chains below was sequenced from the same sample in a study of blood T cell repertoires in COVID-19 (dated by TCRdb to about 2020). To prepare the library, the immunoSEQ multiplex PCR assay was applied. As stored in TCRdb, this immuneACCESS dataset retains in-frame rearrangements with V and J assigned. A fraction of the clones does not appear; measured against another copy, unresolved V genes explain less than half of the discrepancy, and the remainder lacks a known reason. The sample table shows 150,000 to 200,000 clones, and about 91% are seen once. The ten largest clonotypes hold approximately 2.5% of the sample. The sequencing sample was made of PBMCs or T cells enriched from blood (not recorded which). These receptors all stem from a woman aged 35 to 49 with acute COVID-19.

In DNA, the CDR3 is TGTGCCACCGCGGGGGGTCTTTACCGTGGGACAGCAACAACCTACGAGCAGTACTTC. Encoded protein: CATAGGLYRGTATTYEQYF. The chain combines TRBV7-9 with TRBJ2-7, with D possibly TRBD2 on 8 matching bases. CDR1 is SEHNR, CDR2 FQNEAQ, per germline (reference sequence). This CDR3 region has 19 residues. V was cut by 10 bases and J by 2 bases, with 33 bases left in between. Drawing the rest from reference TRBV7-9 and TRBJ2-7, the complete variable domain is DTGVSQNPRHKITKRGQNVTFRCDPISEHNRLYWYRQTLGQGPEFLTYFQNEAQLEKSRLLSDRFSAERPKGSFSTLEIQRTEQGDSAMYLCATAGGLYRGTATTYEQYFGPGTRLTVT.

This chain connects TRBV4-2 to TRBJ1-2; D unclear. Trimming removed 0 bases from V and 7 bases from J, with 12 bases in between. CDR1 is LGHNA and CDR2 is YNFKEQ in the germline V gene. The CDR3 is 14 amino acids. This chain's CDR3 is CASSQDYPVGGYTF. The CDR3 coding sequence is TGTGCCAGCAGCCAAGATTATCCGGTTGGTGGCTACACCTTC.

J is TRBJ2-2 and V is TRBV5-5; 10 bases match TRBD1. Germline values: CDR1 SGHKS, CDR2 YYEKEE (reference sequence). J gave up 4 bases and V 3 bases, and 0 bases lay outside the gene matches. The CDR3 consists of 14 residues. The CDR3: CASSWTGGTGELFF. CDR3 nucleotides: TGTGCCAGCAGCTGGACAGGGGGCACCGGGGAGCTGTTTTTT.

The sample holds many counts of this clone. This sequence joins TRBV2 and TRBJ1-6; 7 bases are shared with TRBD1. The CDR3 totals 14 residues. The trim removed 5 bases at V and 6 bases at J, leaving 4 bases unmatched. CDR1 and CDR2 (germline): SNHLY, FYNNEI. CDR3 residues: CASSLGQLNSPLHF. The CDR3 coding sequence is TGTGCCAGCAGTCTGGGACAGCTTAATTCACCCCTCCACTTT.

The chain carries TRBV27 and TRBJ2-7, with 9 bases that match TRBD1. The germline V gene has CDR1 MNHEY and CDR2 SMNVEV (reference sequence). This CDR3 comprises 14 residues. After removal of 6 bases from V and 1 base from J, the junction contained 4 bases not matched to a gene. The DNA for the CDR3 is TGTGCCAGCAGCAGGACAGGGGAATCCTACGAGCAGTACTTC. Protein sequence: CASSRTGESYEQYF.

This chain links TRBV6-5 with TRBJ2-7; a weak D match, TRBD1 (5 bases). Germline V lookup: CDR1 MNHEY, CDR2 SVGAGI. The CDR3 runs to 14 residues. Trimming cost V 2 bases and J 4 bases, with 12 bases left between them. The CDR3 loop is CASSYKGPPYEQYF. CDR3 coding DNA: TGTGCCAGCAGTTACAAGGGGCCACCGTACGAGCAGTACTTC.

The chain joins TRBV14 to TRBJ1-3; the D is unclear. Germline V gene data show CDR1 as SGHDN and CDR2 as FVKESK. This CDR3 has 15 residues. Deletions cut 3 bases from V and 3 bases from J, with 12 bases between. CDR3 DNA: TGTGCCAGCAGCCAGGAGGTGAATGGTGGAAACACCATATATTTT. Protein product: CASSQEVNGGNTIYF.

This sequence joins TRBV2 and TRBJ1-1; D gene unclear. CDR3 length: 16 amino acids. The germline gives CDR1 SNHLY, CDR2 FYNNEI. Trimming left V 4 bases short and J 3 bases short, with 18 bases between. The CDR3 region is CASSAQNETLDTEAFF. CDR3 bases: TGTGCCAGCAGTGCGCAAAATGAGACATTGGACACTGAAGCTTTCTTT.

The gene calls are TRBV7-8 and TRBJ2-2, with 7 bases aligning to TRBD2. The germline V gene has CDR1 SGHVS and CDR2 FQNEAQ. V gave up 5 bases and J gave up 1 base; unmatched junction bases: 4. CDR3 length equals 15 residues. Here the CDR3 DNA reads TGTGCCAGCAGCCCCTGGGGGGGGAACACCGGGGAGCTGTTTTTT. Translation gives CASSPWGGNTGELFF.

In its sample, this clone was seen once. V gene TRBV7-2 combines with J gene TRBJ2-2, with D tentatively TRBD1 (5 bases). This CDR3 contains 15 residues. Looked up from germline, CDR1 is SGHTA and CDR2 is FQGNSA. The V and J ends lost 1 base and 7 bases respectively, with 13 bases between them. Written as DNA, the CDR3 is TGTGCCAGCAGCTTAGTTGTCCTCGACAGCGGGGAGCTGTTTTTT. Translating gives CASSLVVLDSGELFF.

The chain links TRBV23-1 to TRBJ1-4; D gene uncertain. TRBV23-1 is noted as an ORF with a role that remains uncertain. The CDR3 extends over 15 amino acids. V lost 3 bases and J lost 16, with 24 bases in between. This CDR3 is CASSHMDGCWEIPFF. The CDR3 DNA follows: TGCGCCAGCAGTCACATGGACGGCTGTTGGGAGATTCCGTTTTTT.

The V gene is TRBV13, the J gene TRBJ2-3, with D perhaps TRBD2 (7 bases). The V and J ends lost 5 bases and 6 bases respectively, with 18 bases between them. CDR3 length: 15 amino acids. Germline assignment: CDR1 PRHDT and CDR2 FYEKMQ (reference sequence). CDR3 bases: TGTGCCAGCAGCCCCCTCGGGGGGCTAGTGGATACGCAGTATTTT. Protein sequence: CASSPLGGLVDTQYF.

V gene TRBV4-1 combines with J gene TRBJ2-5; 11 bases are a match to TRBD2. Germline loops: CDR1 MGHRA, CDR2 YSYEKL. V was pared by 3 bases and J by 1 base, with 1 base of the junction left unmatched. The CDR3 runs 15 residues. As DNA, the CDR3 is TGCGCCAGCAGCCAGGGACTAGCGGTCCAAGAGACCCAGTACTTC. Protein: CASSQGLAVQETQYF.

The CDR3 protein is CASSRQNSNQPQHF. The CDR3, as DNA: TGTGCCAGCAGCAGACAGAATAGCAATCAGCCCCAGCATTTT. The chain uses TRBV27 and TRBJ1-5, with a tentative D call TRBD1 (5 bases). Trimming took off 6 bases at V and 0 bases at J, with 9 bases between the two ends. The germline gives CDR1 MNHEY, CDR2 SMNVEV (reference sequence). CDR3 length: 14 residues.

This clone appeared a single time. The chain recombines TRBV5-6 with TRBJ1-3; TRBD1 is a possible D gene (6 bases). This CDR3 is 17 amino acids long. Trimming left V 2 bases short and J 0 bases short, with 15 bases between. Germline V lookup: CDR1 SGHDT, CDR2 YYEEEE. In DNA form, the CDR3 reads TGTGCCAGCAGCTTTAGGTGGGGGCTCCCCTCTGGAAACACCATATATTTT. This encodes CASSFRWGLPSGNTIYF.

J is TRBJ1-2 and V is TRBV30, with D unresolved. This CDR3 region has 13 residues. V shed 3 bases and J shed 0 bases, with 8 bases lying between them. Looked up from germline, CDR1 is GTSNPN and CDR2 is SVGIG (reference sequence). DNA of the CDR3: TGTGCCTGGAGCCTTGCGACTAACTATGGCTACACCTTC. This codes for CAWSLATNYGYTF.

J is TRBJ2-3 and V is TRBV19, with 11 bases that match TRBD2. CDR1 LNHDA and CDR2 SQIVND come from the germline V gene (reference sequence). The CDR3 totals 16 residues. V gave up 3 bases and J gave up 5 bases; unmatched junction bases: 7. In DNA, the CDR3 is TGTGCCAGTAGTATGGGCTTAGCGGGGGGGCGAGATACGCAGTATTTT. It translates to CASSMGLAGGRDTQYF. Complete variable domain (other parts from reference TRBV19 and TRBJ2-3): DGGITQSPKYLFRKEGQNVTLSCEQNLNHDAMYWYRQDPGQGLRLIYYSQIVNDFQKGDIAEGYSVSREKKESFPLTVTSAQKNPTAFYLCASSMGLAGGRDTQYFGPGTRLTVL.

CDR3 loop: CASSQDSGQSAYNEQFF. The CDR3 bases are TGTGCCAGCAGCCAAGATTCGGGACAGTCGGCATACAATGAGCAGTTCTTC. The gene calls are TRBV3-1 (or the pseudogene TRBV3-2) and TRBJ2-1; 7 bases line up with TRBD1. Germline V CDR1 and CDR2: LGHDT, YNNKEL (reference sequence). Losses at the gene ends were 0 bases for V and 4 bases for J; bases not matched to a gene: 9. This CDR3 contains 17 residues.

V gene TRBV11-2 combines with J gene TRBJ1-2; no reliable D call. CDR1 is SGHAT, CDR2 FQNNGV, per germline. V was pared by 2 bases and J by 5 bases, with 9 bases between. This CDR3 has 13 amino acids. This CDR3 reads CASSLNSQYGYTF. In DNA, the CDR3 is TGTGCCAGCAGCTTAAATTCACAGTATGGCTACACCTTC. Full variable domain (remainder filled in from reference TRBV11-2 and TRBJ1-2): EAGVAQSPRYKIIEKRQSVAFWCNPISGHATLYWYQQILGQGPKLLIQFQNNGVVDDSQLPKDRFSAERLKGVDSTLKIQPAKLEDSAVYLCASSLNSQYGYTFGSGTRLTVV.

The chain recombines TRBV5-6 with TRBJ1-2, with TRBD1 matching 7 bases. The CDR3 has 11 residues. CDR1 and CDR2 (germline): SGHDT, YYEEEE. V dropped 9 bases and J dropped 7; count of bases not matched to a gene: 6. The CDR3 DNA reads as TGTGCCACCGGACAGGACGGTGGCTACACCTTC. Protein: CATGQDGGYTF.

CDR3 residues: CASSQIGQVETQYF. In DNA, the CDR3 is TGTGCCAGCAGCCAAATAGGACAGGTTGAGACCCAGTACTTC. The chain is built from TRBV3-1 (or the pseudogene TRBV3-2) and TRBJ2-5, with 7 positions matching TRBD1. Germline lookup yields CDR1 LGHDT and CDR2 YNNKEL (reference sequence). Unmatched junction bases numbered 5, after V lost 2 bases and J lost 5 bases. The CDR3 has 14 residues.

The chain has TRBV7-3 and TRBJ2-2; tentatively, D is TRBD2 (6 bases). In germline, CDR1 is SGHTA, CDR2 FQGTGA. Deletions cut 6 bases from V and 6 bases from J, with 8 bases between. CDR3 size: 12 residues. CDR3 nucleotides: TGTGCCAGCAGGCGGGAAGCCGGGGAGCTGTTTTTT. Translation: CASRREAGELFF.

This clone was seen only once. The chain combines TRBV7-3 with TRBJ2-3, with 8 bases matching TRBD2. Germline lookup yields CDR1 SGHTA and CDR2 FQGTGA. The junction had 3 bases not matched to a gene; V was cut back by 0 bases and J by 1 base. The CDR3 runs 16 residues. CDR3 in DNA: TGTGCCAGCAGCTTAACTGGCGGGGGGCGCACAGATACGCAGTATTTT. It yields the protein CASSLTGGGRTDTQYF. Looking up the rest from reference TRBV7-3 and TRBJ2-3 gives the full variable domain: GAGVSQTPSNKVTEKGKYVELRCDPISGHTALYWYRQSLGQGPEFLIYFQGTGAADDSGLPNDRFFAVRPEGSVSTLKIQRTERGDSAVYLCASSLTGGGRTDTQYFGPGTRLTVL.

This clone was counted once. The chain combines TRBV5-5 with TRBJ1-1; 8 positions agree with TRBD1. V lost 2 bases to trimming and J lost 1 base; unmatched junction nucleotides: 4. This CDR3 is 15 amino acids long. Germline CDR1 SGHKS, CDR2 YYEKEE (reference sequence). The CDR3 loop is CASSFAGGQNTEAFF. Here the CDR3 DNA reads TGTGCCAGCAGCTTCGCAGGGGGCCAGAACACTGAAGCTTTCTTT.

The V and J genes are TRBV29-1 and TRBJ2-1, with 7 positions matching TRBD1. The CDR3 sequence is 13 residues long. The germline V gene encodes CDR1 SQVTM and CDR2 ANQGSEA. V shed 5 bases, J shed 7 bases, and the junction held 8 bases outside the gene matches. The CDR3 DNA sequence: TGCAGCGTTCGGCCACAGGGGATTAATGAGCAGTTCTTC. It yields the protein CSVRPQGINEQFF.

The CDR3 DNA reads TGTGCTAGTGGCCGAACCGGGACCTACGAGCAGTACTTC. Translating it yields CASGRTGTYEQYF. This chain connects TRBV12-5 to TRBJ2-7, with a weak D call TRBD2 (5 bases). The germline gives CDR1 LGHNT, CDR2 FRNRAP. V lost 6 bases to trimming and J lost 2 bases, with 11 bases between them. This CDR3 has 13 residues.

This chain joins TRBV5-6 and TRBJ2-1; 7 bases agree with TRBD1. V was pared by 4 bases and J by 0 bases, with 7 bases of the junction left unmatched. The CDR3 runs 16 residues. CDR1 SGHDT and CDR2 YYEEEE come from the germline V gene. The DNA for the CDR3 is TGTGCCAGCAGCGTCTACAGGGGAAGCTCCTACAATGAGCAGTTCTTC. Amino acid sequence: CASSVYRGSSYNEQFF.

The chain recombines TRBV5-1 with TRBJ2-5, with a possible D match to TRBD2 (6 bases). The CDR3 is 16 amino acids. V shed 3 bases and J shed 3 bases, with 18 bases lying between them. CDR1 and CDR2 (germline): SGHRS, YFSETQ. CDR3 in amino acids: CASSSGQSGWEETQYF. DNA of the CDR3: TGCGCCAGCAGCTCCGGGCAGAGCGGGTGGGAAGAGACCCAGTACTTC.

This chain uses TRBV19 with TRBJ2-5, with 8 nucleotides matching TRBD2. The germline CDR1 and CDR2 sequences are LNHDA and SQIVND (reference sequence). V was clipped by 5 bases and J by 3 bases; unmatched bases: 11. This CDR3 contains 16 residues. The CDR3 DNA is TGTGCCAGTAGTCTCAGACCAGCGGGGGCAAAAGAGACCCAGTACTTC. Protein product: CASSLRPAGAKETQYF.

This clone showed up many times. The chain carries TRBV9 and TRBJ2-1; TRBD2 matches 11 bases. Germline CDR1 is SGDLS and CDR2 is YYNGEE. V lost 0 bases to trimming and J lost 7 bases; unmatched junction nucleotides: 9. The CDR3 consists of 17 residues. CDR3: CASSVEFGASGRNEQFF. The CDR3 nucleotides are TGTGCCAGCAGCGTAGAATTCGGGGCTAGCGGGAGGAATGAGCAGTTCTTC.